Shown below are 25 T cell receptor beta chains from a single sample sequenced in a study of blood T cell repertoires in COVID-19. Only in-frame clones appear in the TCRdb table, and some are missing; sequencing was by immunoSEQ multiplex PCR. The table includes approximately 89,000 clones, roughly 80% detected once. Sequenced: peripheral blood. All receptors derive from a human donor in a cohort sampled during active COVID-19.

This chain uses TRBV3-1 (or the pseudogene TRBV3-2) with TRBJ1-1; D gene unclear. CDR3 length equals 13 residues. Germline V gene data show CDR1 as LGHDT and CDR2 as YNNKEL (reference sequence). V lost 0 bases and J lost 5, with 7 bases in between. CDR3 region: CASSQEGVTEAFF. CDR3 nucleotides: TGTGCCAGCAGCCAAGAGGGAGTTACTGAAGCTTTCTTT.

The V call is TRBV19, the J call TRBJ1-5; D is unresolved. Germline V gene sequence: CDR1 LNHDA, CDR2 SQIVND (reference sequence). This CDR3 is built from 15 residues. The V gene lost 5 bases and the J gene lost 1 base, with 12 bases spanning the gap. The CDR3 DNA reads TGTGCCAGTAGTTCCCGACATGGCAGCAATCAGCCCCAGCATTTT. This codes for CASSSRHGSNQPQHF.

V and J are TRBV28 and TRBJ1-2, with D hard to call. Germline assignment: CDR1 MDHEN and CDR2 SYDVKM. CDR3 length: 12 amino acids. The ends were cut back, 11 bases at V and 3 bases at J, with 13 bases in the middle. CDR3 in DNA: TGTGCCGCTTCGCTTGTAGACTATGGCTACACCTTC. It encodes CAASLVDYGYTF.

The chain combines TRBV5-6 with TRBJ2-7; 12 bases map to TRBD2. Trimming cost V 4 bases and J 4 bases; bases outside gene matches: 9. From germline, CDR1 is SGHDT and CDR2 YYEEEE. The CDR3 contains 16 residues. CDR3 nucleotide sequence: TGTGCCAGCAGCCCTATACTAGCGGGAGGAAGGTACGAGCAGTACTTC. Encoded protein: CASSPILAGGRYEQYF.

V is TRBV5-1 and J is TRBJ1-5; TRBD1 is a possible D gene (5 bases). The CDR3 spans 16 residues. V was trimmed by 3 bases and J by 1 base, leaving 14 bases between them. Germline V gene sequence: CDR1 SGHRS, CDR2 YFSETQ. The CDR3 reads CASSYGGIGSNQPQHF. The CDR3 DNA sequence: TGCGCCAGCAGCTACGGGGGTATAGGAAGCAATCAGCCCCAGCATTTT.

DNA of the CDR3: TGCGCCAGCAGCTTGACCCGGGGTAGCTCCTACGAGCAGTACTTC. The encoded protein is CASSLTRGSSYEQYF. This sequence joins TRBV5-1 and TRBJ2-7, with D possibly matching TRBD2 (5 bases). CDR3 length: 15 amino acids. The V end was cut by 1 base, the J end by 0 bases, with 11 bases between. Germline loops: CDR1 SGHRS, CDR2 YFSETQ. The variable domain in full, completed from reference TRBV5-1 and TRBJ2-7, reads KAGVTQTPRYLIKTRGQQVTLSCSPISGHRSVSWYQQTPGQGLQFLFEYFSETQRNKGNFPGRFSGRQFSNSRSEMNVSTLELGDSALYLCASSLTRGSSYEQYFGPGTRLTVT.

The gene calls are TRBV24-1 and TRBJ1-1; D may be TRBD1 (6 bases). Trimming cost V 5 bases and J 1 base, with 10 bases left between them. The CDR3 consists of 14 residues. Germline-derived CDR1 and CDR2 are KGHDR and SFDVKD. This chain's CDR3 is CATSGGPANTEAFF. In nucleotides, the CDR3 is TGTGCCACCAGTGGGGGGCCTGCGAACACTGAAGCTTTCTTT.

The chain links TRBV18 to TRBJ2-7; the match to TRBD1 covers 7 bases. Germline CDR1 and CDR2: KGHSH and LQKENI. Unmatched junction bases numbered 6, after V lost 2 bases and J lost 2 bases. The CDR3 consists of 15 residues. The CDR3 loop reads CASSPGRDSTYEQYF. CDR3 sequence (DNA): TGTGCCAGCTCACCAGGACGGGACAGCACCTACGAGCAGTACTTC.

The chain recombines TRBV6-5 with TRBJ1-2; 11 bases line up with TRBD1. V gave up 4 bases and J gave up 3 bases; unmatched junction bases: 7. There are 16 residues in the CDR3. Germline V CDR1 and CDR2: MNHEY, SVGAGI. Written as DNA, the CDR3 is TGTGCCAGCAGTTCCGGGACAGGGGGGGGGTACTATGGCTACACCTTC. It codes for CASSSGTGGGYYGYTF.

The CDR3 nucleotides read TGTGCCAGCAGCGTAGTTCTAGGAGAGCAGTTCTTC. This translates into CASSVVLGEQFF. The rearrangement uses TRBV5-5 and TRBJ2-1; D is unresolved. The CDR3 contains 12 residues. V was shortened by 4 bases and J by 10 bases, with 12 bases between the two germline ends. Germline-derived CDR1 and CDR2 are SGHKS and YYEKEE (reference sequence). The variable domain in full, completed from reference TRBV5-5 and TRBJ2-1, reads DAGVTQSPTHLIKTRGQQVTLRCSPISGHKSVSWYQQVLGQGPQFIFQYYEKEERGRGNFPDRFSARQFPNYSSELNVNALLLGDSALYLCASSVVLGEQFFGPGTRLTVL.

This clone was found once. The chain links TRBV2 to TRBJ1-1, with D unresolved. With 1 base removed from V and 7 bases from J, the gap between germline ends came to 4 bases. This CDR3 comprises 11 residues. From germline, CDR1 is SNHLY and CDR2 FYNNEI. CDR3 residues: CASSEDSEAFF. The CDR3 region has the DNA TGTGCCAGCAGTGAAGACAGTGAAGCTTTCTTT.

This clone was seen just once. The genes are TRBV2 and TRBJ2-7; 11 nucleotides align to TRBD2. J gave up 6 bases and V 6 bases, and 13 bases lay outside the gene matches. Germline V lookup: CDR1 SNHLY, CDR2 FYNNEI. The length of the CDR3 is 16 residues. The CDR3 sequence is CASSTTRTGTSGEQYF. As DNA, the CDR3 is TGTGCCAGCAGCACAACTAGGACGGGGACTAGCGGCGAGCAGTACTTC.

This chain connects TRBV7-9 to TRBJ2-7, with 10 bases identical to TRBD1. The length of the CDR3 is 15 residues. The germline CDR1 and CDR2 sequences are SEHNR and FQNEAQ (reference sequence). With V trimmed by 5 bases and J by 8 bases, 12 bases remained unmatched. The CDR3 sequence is CASSTGGQGLWKQYF. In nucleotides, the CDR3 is TGTGCCAGCAGCACTGGGGGACAGGGGTTATGGAAGCAGTACTTC.

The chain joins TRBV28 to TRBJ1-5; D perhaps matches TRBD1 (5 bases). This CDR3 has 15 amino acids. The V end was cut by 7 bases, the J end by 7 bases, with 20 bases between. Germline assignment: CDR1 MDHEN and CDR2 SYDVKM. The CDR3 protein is CASMTASYGRQPQHF. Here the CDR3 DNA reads TGTGCCAGCATGACAGCCTCCTACGGACGGCAGCCCCAGCATTTT.

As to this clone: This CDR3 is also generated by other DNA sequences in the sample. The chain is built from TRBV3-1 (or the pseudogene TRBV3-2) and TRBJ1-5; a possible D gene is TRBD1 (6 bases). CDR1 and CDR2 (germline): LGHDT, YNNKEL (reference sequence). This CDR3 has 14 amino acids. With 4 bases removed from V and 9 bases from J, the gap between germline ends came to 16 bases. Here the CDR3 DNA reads TGTGCCAGCAGCCTCGGGGGGCCAGCAGGGCCCCAGCATTTT. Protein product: CASSLGGPAGPQHF.

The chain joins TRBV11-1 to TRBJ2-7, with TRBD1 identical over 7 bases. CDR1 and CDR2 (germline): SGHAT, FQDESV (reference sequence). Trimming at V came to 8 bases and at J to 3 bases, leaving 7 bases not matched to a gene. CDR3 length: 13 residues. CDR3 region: CASGGTEFYEQYF. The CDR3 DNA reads TGTGCCAGCGGTGGGACAGAATTCTACGAGCAGTACTTC.

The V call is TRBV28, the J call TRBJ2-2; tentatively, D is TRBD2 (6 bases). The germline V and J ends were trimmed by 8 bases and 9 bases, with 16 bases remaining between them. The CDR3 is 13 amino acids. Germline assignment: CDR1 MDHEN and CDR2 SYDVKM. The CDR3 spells CASGDSGRRELFF. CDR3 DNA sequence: TGTGCCAGCGGGGATAGCGGCCGCCGGGAGCTGTTTTTT. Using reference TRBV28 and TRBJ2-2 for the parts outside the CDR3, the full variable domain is DVKVTQSSRYLVKRTGEKVFLECVQDMDHENMFWYRQDPGLGLRLIYFSYDVKMKEKGDIPEGYSVSREKKERFSLILESASTNQTSMYLCASGDSGRRELFFGEGSRLTVL.

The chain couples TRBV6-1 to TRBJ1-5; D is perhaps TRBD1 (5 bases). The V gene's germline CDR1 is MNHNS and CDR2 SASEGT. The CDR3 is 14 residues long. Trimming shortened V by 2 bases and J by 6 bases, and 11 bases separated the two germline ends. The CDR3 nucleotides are TGTGCCAGCAGTGAACAGGGTCGGGCTCAGCCCCAGCATTTT. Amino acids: CASSEQGRAQPQHF.

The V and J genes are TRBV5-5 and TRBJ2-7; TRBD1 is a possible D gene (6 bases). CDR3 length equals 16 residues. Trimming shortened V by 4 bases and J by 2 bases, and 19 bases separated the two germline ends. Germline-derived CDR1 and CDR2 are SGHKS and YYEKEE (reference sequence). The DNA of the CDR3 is TGTGCCAGCAGCATGGGGAACCGAGGGGGTACCTACGAGCAGTACTTC. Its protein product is CASSMGNRGGTYEQYF.

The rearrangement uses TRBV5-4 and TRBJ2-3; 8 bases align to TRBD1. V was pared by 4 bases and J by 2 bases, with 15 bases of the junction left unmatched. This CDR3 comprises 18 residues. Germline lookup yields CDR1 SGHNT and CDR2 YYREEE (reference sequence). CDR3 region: CASSAGTGVGLVTDTQYF. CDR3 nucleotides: TGTGCCAGCAGCGCCGGGACAGGAGTAGGGTTAGTCACAGATACGCAGTATTTT.

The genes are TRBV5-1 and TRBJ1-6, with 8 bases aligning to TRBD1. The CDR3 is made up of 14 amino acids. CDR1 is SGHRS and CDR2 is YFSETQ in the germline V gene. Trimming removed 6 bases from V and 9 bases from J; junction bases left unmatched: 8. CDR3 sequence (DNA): TGCGCCAGCACCCCGGGACAGGTGCGTTCACCCCTCCACTTT. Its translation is CASTPGQVRSPLHF.

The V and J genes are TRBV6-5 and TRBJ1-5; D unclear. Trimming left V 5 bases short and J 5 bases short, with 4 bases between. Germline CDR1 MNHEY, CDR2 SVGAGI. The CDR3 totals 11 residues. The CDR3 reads CASSRDQPQHF. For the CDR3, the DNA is TGTGCCAGCAGTCGGGATCAGCCCCAGCATTTT.

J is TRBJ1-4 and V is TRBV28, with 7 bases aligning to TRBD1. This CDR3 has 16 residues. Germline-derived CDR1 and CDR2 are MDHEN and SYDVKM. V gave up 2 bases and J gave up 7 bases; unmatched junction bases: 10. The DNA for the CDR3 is TGTGCCAGCAGTTTAGAACGAGGGGGCGCGGGTGAAAAACTGTTTTTT. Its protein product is CASSLERGGAGEKLFF.

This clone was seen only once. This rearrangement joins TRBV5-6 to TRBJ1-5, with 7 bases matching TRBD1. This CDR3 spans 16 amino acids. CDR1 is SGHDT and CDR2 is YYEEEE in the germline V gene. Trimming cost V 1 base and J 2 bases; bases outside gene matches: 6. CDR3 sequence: CASSLWGQGGNQPQHF. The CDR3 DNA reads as TGTGCCAGCAGCTTGTGGGGGCAGGGGGGCAATCAGCCCCAGCATTTT.

CDR3 loop: CASSAGLGQVFEKLFF. CDR3 sequence (DNA): TGTGCCAGCAGCGCCGGACTTGGACAGGTATTTGAAAAACTGTTTTTT. The chain combines TRBV9 with TRBJ1-4; 7 bases agree with TRBD1. V was pared by 3 bases and J by 7 bases, with 12 bases of the junction left unmatched. This CDR3 spans 16 amino acids. Germline loops: CDR1 SGDLS, CDR2 YYNGEE. The variable domain in full, completed from reference TRBV9 and TRBJ1-4, reads DSGVTQTPKHLITATGQRVTLRCSPRSGDLSVYWYQQSLDQGLQFLIQYYNGEERAKGNILERFSAQQFPDLHSELNLSSLELGDSALYFCASSAGLGQVFEKLFFGSGTQLSVL.